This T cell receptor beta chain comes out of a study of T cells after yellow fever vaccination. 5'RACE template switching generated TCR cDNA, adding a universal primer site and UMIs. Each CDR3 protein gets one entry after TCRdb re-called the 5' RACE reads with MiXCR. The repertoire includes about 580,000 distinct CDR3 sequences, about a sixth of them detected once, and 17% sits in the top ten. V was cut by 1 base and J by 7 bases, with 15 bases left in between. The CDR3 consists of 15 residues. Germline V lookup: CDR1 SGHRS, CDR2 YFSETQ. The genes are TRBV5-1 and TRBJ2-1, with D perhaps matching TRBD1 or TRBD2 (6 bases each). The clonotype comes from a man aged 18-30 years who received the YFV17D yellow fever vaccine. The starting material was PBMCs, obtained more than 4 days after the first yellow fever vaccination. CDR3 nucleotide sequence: TGCGCCAGCAGCTTGAGGTCCGGGGGCTCGAATGAGCAGTTCTTC. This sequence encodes CASSLRSGGSNEQFF.